The 18 T cell receptor beta chains listed next were all sequenced from one sample in a study of shared clonotypes between healthy human individuals. Assay: immunoSEQ multiplex PCR; the TCRdb copy retains only in-frame clones and omits some. In the table there are around 2,000,000 clones, around 96% of which are singletons. Terminally differentiated effector memory CD45RA+ cells were excluded by CCR7 positive selection of CD45RO-negative cells. The sample taken for sequencing was naive CD8+ T cells sorted from blood. The receptors stem from a man between 18 and 29 years old in good health.

CDR3 sequence (DNA): TGTGCCAGTAGTATCTACATAGGGTCAGATACGCAGTATTTT. Residues: CASSIYIGSDTQYF. This chain links TRBV19 with TRBJ2-3, with no clear D. Trimming left V 3 bases short and J 4 bases short, with 11 bases between. Germline V gene sequence: CDR1 LNHDA, CDR2 SQIVND (reference sequence). The CDR3 runs to 14 residues.

V and J are TRBV13 and TRBJ2-3, with D maybe TRBD2 (6 bases). Germline assignment: CDR1 PRHDT and CDR2 FYEKMQ (reference sequence). V lost 5 bases and J lost 6, with 6 bases in between. CDR3 length equals 11 residues. The CDR3 nucleotides read TGTGCCAGCAGCGGAGGGGATACGCAGTATTTT. This gives the protein CASSGGDTQYF.

This CDR3 is CASNRDQGYTF. CDR3 nucleotides: TGTGCCAGCAACAGGGATCAAGGCTACACCTTC. The chain couples TRBV6-4 to TRBJ1-2; TRBD1 might be the D (6 bases). Germline V gives CDR1 MRHNA, CDR2 SNTAGT. The CDR3 loop spans 11 amino acids. V lost 7 bases, J lost 8 bases, and 11 bases lay in between.

This chain links TRBV4-1 with TRBJ2-5, with D perhaps assigned TRBD1 or TRBD2 (7 bases each). The V gene lost 3 bases and the J gene lost 7 bases, with 15 bases spanning the gap. The CDR3 length is 14 residues. CDR1 MGHRA and CDR2 YSYEKL come from the germline V gene. DNA for the CDR3: TGCGCCAGCAGCCAGAATTGGGAGGGGGCGACCCAGTACTTC. Its protein product is CASSQNWEGATQYF.

The chain uses TRBV7-9 and TRBJ1-4; tentatively, D is TRBD1 (5 bases). Deletions cut 5 bases from V and 2 bases from J, with 9 bases between. The CDR3 sequence is 14 residues long. Germline V gene sequence: CDR1 SEHNR, CDR2 FQNEAQ (reference sequence). Here the CDR3 DNA reads TGTGCCAGCAGCCGCGGGGGGACTAATGAAAAACTGTTTTTT. It translates to CASSRGGTNEKLFF.

The V and J genes are TRBV13 and TRBJ2-5, with 8 bases fitting TRBD1. V lost 1 base, J lost 5 bases, and 3 bases stayed unmatched. Germline V CDR1 and CDR2: PRHDT, FYEKMQ (reference sequence). The CDR3 is made up of 14 amino acids. CDR3 region: CASSLVTGAETQYF. The CDR3 bases are TGTGCCAGCAGCTTAGTGACAGGGGCGGAGACCCAGTACTTC.

V is TRBV27 and J is TRBJ2-1; 12 nucleotides align to TRBD1. V shed 7 bases and J 9 bases; nucleotides not matched to a gene: 7. CDR1 and CDR2 (germline): MNHEY, SMNVEV (reference sequence). The CDR3 has 14 residues. As DNA, the CDR3 is TGTGCCAGCACTCCGGGACAGGGGGCGATTGAGCAGTTCTTC. Its translation is CASTPGQGAIEQFF.

The CDR3 sequence: CASSRVGTGEEQYF. The CDR3 region has the DNA TGTGCCAGTAGTAGAGTGGGGACGGGGGAGGAGCAGTACTTC. The chain combines TRBV19 with TRBJ2-7; D is possibly TRBD2 (6 bases). Germline CDR1 and CDR2: LNHDA and SQIVND (reference sequence). The CDR3 is 14 amino acids. The V gene lost 4 bases and the J gene lost 7 bases, with 17 bases spanning the gap.

V and J are TRBV4-1 and TRBJ2-1, with D possibly TRBD2 on 6 matching bases. Germline CDR1 and CDR2: MGHRA and YSYEKL. The CDR3 length is 14 residues. With 4 bases removed from V and 8 bases from J, the gap between germline ends came to 15 bases. The CDR3 DNA sequence: TGCGCCAGCAGCCGGTCTAGGGGAGGCGATGAGCAGTTCTTC. Protein: CASSRSRGGDEQFF.

The CDR3 loop is CASSLFGTDTQYF. In DNA, the CDR3 is TGTGCCAGCAGCTTATTTGGCACAGATACGCAGTATTTT. The rearrangement joins TRBV7-6 to TRBJ2-3; D gene unclear. The V end was cut by 2 bases, the J end by 1 base, with 4 bases between. Looked up from germline, CDR1 is SGHVS and CDR2 is FNYEAQ. CDR3 length: 13 residues.

In this sample, this clone turned up a few times. The rearrangement links TRBV9 to TRBJ1-2, with 8 bases identical to TRBD1. The CDR3 has 14 amino acids. V trimming: 3 bases; J trimming: 10 bases; junction bases outside the gene matches: 11. Germline assignment: CDR1 SGDLS and CDR2 YYNGEE. CDR3 sequence (DNA): TGTGCCAGCAGCGCCCCGACAGGGGCTGATGTCTACACCTTC. As protein: CASSAPTGADVYTF.

J is TRBJ2-5 and V is TRBV6-5, with D tentatively TRBD2 (6 bases). There are 15 residues in the CDR3. V lost 0 bases and J lost 5, with 13 bases in between. Germline CDR1 MNHEY, CDR2 SVGAGI. In DNA form, the CDR3 reads TGTGCCAGCAGTTACTCGCTCGGGGCGGGGGAGACCCAGTACTTC. Translation: CASSYSLGAGETQYF.

The chain links TRBV4-2 to TRBJ2-1; 8 bases line up with TRBD1. CDR1 is LGHNA, CDR2 YNFKEQ, per germline. There are 13 residues in the CDR3. The V and J ends lost 3 bases and 8 bases, in that order; junction bases with no gene match: 3. In nucleotides, the CDR3 is TGTGCCAGCAGCCAGGCAGGGGGCCATGAGCAGTTCTTC. This translates into CASSQAGGHEQFF.

This clone was seen more than once but under ten times. Other DNA sequences of this sample code for an identical CDR3. V gene TRBV5-1 combines with J gene TRBJ1-2; D is unresolved. The V end was cut by 0 bases, the J end by 2 bases, with 8 bases between. From germline, CDR1 is SGHRS and CDR2 YFSETQ. The CDR3 length is 14 residues. The CDR3 spells CASSLGRGNYGYTF. The CDR3 DNA reads as TGCGCCAGCAGCTTGGGGCGTGGGAACTATGGCTACACCTTC. Using reference TRBV5-1 and TRBJ1-2 for the parts outside the CDR3, the full variable domain is KAGVTQTPRYLIKTRGQQVTLSCSPISGHRSVSWYQQTPGQGLQFLFEYFSETQRNKGNFPGRFSGRQFSNSRSEMNVSTLELGDSALYLCASSLGRGNYGYTFGSGTRLTVV.

This chain links TRBV7-2 with TRBJ2-5; 10 bases align to TRBD1. The length of the CDR3 is 16 residues. Germline CDR1 is SGHTA and CDR2 is FQGNSA. J lost 4 bases, V lost 4 bases, and 9 bases had no gene match. The CDR3 protein is CASSSWFGTGVETQYF. In DNA form, the CDR3 reads TGTGCCAGCAGCTCATGGTTCGGGACAGGGGTAGAGACCCAGTACTTC.

The rearrangement links TRBV4-3 to TRBJ1-6; 7 bases fit TRBD1. Trimming at V came to 1 base and at J to 0 bases, leaving 9 bases not matched to a gene. CDR1 and CDR2 from the germline V gene are LGHNA and YSLEER. This CDR3 has 19 residues. CDR3 region: CASSQAGQDLSSYNSPLHF. The CDR3 nucleotides are TGCGCCAGCAGCCAAGCCGGACAGGACCTTAGCTCCTATAATTCACCCCTCCACTTT.

Written as DNA, the CDR3 is TGTGCCAGCAGCCCCCCTCTATCTATCGCGAACACCGGGGAGCTGTTTTTT. Translating gives CASSPPLSIANTGELFF. V gene TRBV28 combines with J gene TRBJ2-2, with D unclear. V was shortened by 6 bases and J by 0 bases, with 17 bases between the two germline ends. The CDR3 runs to 17 residues. Per the germline V gene, CDR1 is MDHEN and CDR2 is SYDVKM. Complete variable domain (other parts from reference TRBV28 and TRBJ2-2): DVKVTQSSRYLVKRTGEKVFLECVQDMDHENMFWYRQDPGLGLRLIYFSYDVKMKEKGDIPEGYSVSREKKERFSLILESASTNQTSMYLCASSPPLSIANTGELFFGEGSRLTVL.

The rearrangement joins TRBV10-2 to TRBJ2-1, with TRBD2 as a possible D gene (5 bases). The CDR3 is 14 amino acids. Between the trimmed V and J ends, which lost 5 bases and 3 bases, there was a span of 11 bases. Germline V CDR1 and CDR2: WSHSY, SAAADI. The CDR3 sequence: CASSPAGNYNEQFF. DNA of the CDR3: TGCGCCAGCAGTCCGGCGGGTAACTACAATGAGCAGTTCTTC.